This T cell receptor (beta chain) stems from a study of shared clonotypes between healthy human individuals. Study conclusions and caveats: Against clonotypes common to all four donors, non-shared ones had lower generation probabilities. An anticipated effect of sequencing depth on clonotype sharing among donors was recognized.

Clones were read by immunoSEQ multiplex PCR, and TCRdb kept only the in-frame ones, dropping some. The profile shows a few million clones, over 85% of them singletons. Of note for this clone: Its target is unknown.

Sequenced sample: naive CD4+ T cells from PBMCs. Subset here: CD45RA+ positively selected. The TCR sequence derives from a man between 18 and 29 years old in good health. Some clones in this sample may be carry-over from other donors' samples.

Here the CDR3 reads CASSGGTGGVTEAFF. CDR3 nucleotide sequence: TGTGCCAGCAGTGGGGGGACAGGGGGCGTCACTGAAGCTTTCTTT. This sequence joins TRBV28 and TRBJ1-1; 12 bases fit TRBD1. Germline V gene lookup returns CDR1 MDHEN and CDR2 SYDVKM. V lost 5 bases and J lost 4; bases outside the gene matches: 5. The CDR3 is made up of 15 amino acids.